This T cell receptor beta chain was sequenced for a study of blood T cell repertoires in COVID-19. V dropped 0 bases and J dropped 5 bases, with 14 bases sitting between them. This CDR3 has 15 residues. Germline loops: CDR1 LGHNA, CDR2 YSLEER. Measured with immunoSEQ multiplex PCR; TCRdb has only the in-frame clones, and not every one. The sample lists 150,000 to 200,000 clones; 88% were seen once. The chain couples TRBV4-3 to TRBJ2-7; D possibly corresponds to TRBD1 (5 bases). The sequence was obtained from a human donor in a cohort sampled during active COVID-19. Input material: peripheral blood. The CDR3 nucleotides are TGCGCCAGCAGCCAAGACGACGGGCAGGGCCACGAGCAGTACTTC. It translates to CASSQDDGQGHEQYF.